A single TCR beta chain is shown here with its context. The record originates from a study of technical replicates of blood from several donors. Libraries were prepared by immunoSEQ multiplex PCR; TCRdb keeps only in-frame clonotypes and omits some of them. The sample contains roughly 100,000 clones, almost 97% of which appear only once. Sequenced sample: T cells isolated from PBMCs. The TCR comes from a human donor in good health.

The CDR3 bases are TGTGCCAGTAGTATAGTCCCAGGCCGGAATGGCTACACCTTC. Translating gives CASSIVPGRNGYTF. The chain combines TRBV19 with TRBJ1-2; D is unclear. The germline V gene encodes CDR1 LNHDA and CDR2 SQIVND (reference sequence). The CDR3 is made up of 14 amino acids. Trimming shortened V by 1 base and J by 6 bases, and 12 bases separated the two germline ends.